Detailed here is one T cell receptor beta chain. The data stem from a study of blood T cell repertoires in COVID-19. Whole-study context: Samples representing acute and convalescent COVID-19 were sourced from the United States, Italy and Spain. PBMCs, B-cell-depleted T cells, or T cells were the source of the cDNA or gDNA that made up the material.

Original processing notes: Reference gene primer amplification gave nucleated cell count estimates. Data came from immunoSEQ multiplex PCR; TCRdb stores just in-frame clones and leaves some out. From that table come the V and J calls and clone size; the DNA was used to work out D and trimming. The table has about 46,000 clones, approximately 80% seen once. Germline CDR1 is SGHRS and CDR2 is YFSETQ. This CDR3 has 14 residues. V lost 4 bases and J lost 3; bases outside the gene matches: 3. Sequencing was performed on peripheral blood. The clonotype comes from a man aged 55 to 70 with acute or convalescent COVID-19. The genes are TRBV5-1 and TRBJ2-3; TRBD1 matches 9 bases. CDR3 protein: CASSRDRETDTQYF. DNA of the CDR3: TGCGCCAGCAGCAGGGACAGGGAGACAGATACGCAGTATTTT. Complete variable domain (other parts from reference TRBV5-1 and TRBJ2-3): KAGVTQTPRYLIKTRGQQVTLSCSPISGHRSVSWYQQTPGQGLQFLFEYFSETQRNKGNFPGRFSGRQFSNSRSEMNVSTLELGDSALYLCASSRDRETDTQYFGPGTRLTVL.